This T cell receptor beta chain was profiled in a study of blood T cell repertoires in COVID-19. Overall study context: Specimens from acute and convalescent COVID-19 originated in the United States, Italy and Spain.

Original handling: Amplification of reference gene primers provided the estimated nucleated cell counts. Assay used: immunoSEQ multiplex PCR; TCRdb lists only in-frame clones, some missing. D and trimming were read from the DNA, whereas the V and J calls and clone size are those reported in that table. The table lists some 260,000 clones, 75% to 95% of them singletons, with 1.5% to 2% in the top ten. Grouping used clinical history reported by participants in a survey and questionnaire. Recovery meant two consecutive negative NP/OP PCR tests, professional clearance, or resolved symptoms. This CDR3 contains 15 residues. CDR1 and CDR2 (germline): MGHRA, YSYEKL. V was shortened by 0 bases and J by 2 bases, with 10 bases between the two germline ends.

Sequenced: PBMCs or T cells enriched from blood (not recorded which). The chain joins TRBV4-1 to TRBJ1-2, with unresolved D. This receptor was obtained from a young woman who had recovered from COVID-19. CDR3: CASSQDRVTNYGYTF. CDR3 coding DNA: TGCGCCAGCAGCCAAGATCGGGTCACCAACTATGGCTACACCTTC.